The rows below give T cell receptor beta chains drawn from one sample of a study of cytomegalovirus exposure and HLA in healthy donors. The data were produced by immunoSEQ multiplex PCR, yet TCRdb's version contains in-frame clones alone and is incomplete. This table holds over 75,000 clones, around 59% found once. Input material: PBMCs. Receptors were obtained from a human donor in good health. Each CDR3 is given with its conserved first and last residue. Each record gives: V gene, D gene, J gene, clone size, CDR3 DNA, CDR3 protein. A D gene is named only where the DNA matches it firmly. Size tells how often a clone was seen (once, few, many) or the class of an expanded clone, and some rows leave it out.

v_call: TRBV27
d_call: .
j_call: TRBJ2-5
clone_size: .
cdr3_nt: TGTGCCAGCAGTCTAAATGGGTTTCAGGGAGGAGAGACCCAGTACTTC
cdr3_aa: CASSLNGFQGGETQYF

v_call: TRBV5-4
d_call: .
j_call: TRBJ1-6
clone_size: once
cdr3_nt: TGCGCCAGCAGCTTGGTAAACTCTAATTCACCCCTCCACTTT
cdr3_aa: CASSLVNSNSPLHF

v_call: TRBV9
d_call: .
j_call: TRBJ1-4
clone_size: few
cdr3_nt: TGTGCCAGCAGCGTAGCTGGGGGCCCTAATGAAAAACTGTTTTTT
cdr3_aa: CASSVAGGPNEKLFF

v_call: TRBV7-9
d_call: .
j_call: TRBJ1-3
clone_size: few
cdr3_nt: TGTGCCAGCAGCTTAGGGACAGCCGCTGTTCTCTCTGGAAACACCATATATTTT
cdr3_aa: CASSLGTAAVLSGNTIYF

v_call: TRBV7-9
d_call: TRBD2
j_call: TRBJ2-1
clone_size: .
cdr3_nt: TGTGCCAGCAGCTTGTCACTAGCGGGGTCCTACAATGAGCAGTTCTTC
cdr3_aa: CASSLSLAGSYNEQFF

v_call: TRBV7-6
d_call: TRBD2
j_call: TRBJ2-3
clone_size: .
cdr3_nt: TGTGCCAGCAGCACCCCTAGCGGGGGGGCACAAGATACGCAGTATTTT
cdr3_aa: CASSTPSGGAQDTQYF

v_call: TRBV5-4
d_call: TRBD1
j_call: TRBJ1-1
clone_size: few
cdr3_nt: TGTGCCAGCAGCCCCGACAGGGTGGGATCGGCTTTCTTT
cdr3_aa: CASSPDRVGSAFF

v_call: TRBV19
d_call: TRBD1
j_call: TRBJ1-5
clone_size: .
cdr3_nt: TGTGCCAGTAGTACCCCTAGGACAGGTGGTTTTGGAGGCAATCAGCCCCAGCATTTT
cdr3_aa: CASSTPRTGGFGGNQPQHF

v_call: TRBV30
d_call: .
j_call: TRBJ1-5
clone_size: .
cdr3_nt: TGTGCCTGGAGGACAAAACTGGGAGGACAGCCCCAGCATTTT
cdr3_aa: CAWRTKLGGQPQHF

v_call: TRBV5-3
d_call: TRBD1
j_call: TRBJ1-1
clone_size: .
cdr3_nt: TGTGCCAGAACCCCGGGACAGGGGACTGAAGCTTTCTTT
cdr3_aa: CARTPGQGTEAFF

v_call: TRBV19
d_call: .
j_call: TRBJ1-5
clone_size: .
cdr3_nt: TGTGCCAGTCGATATAGAGGGAATCAGCCCCAGCATTTT
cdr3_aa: CASRYRGNQPQHF

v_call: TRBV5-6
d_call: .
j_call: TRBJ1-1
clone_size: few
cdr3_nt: TGTGCCAGCAGCTCCGGACAGAGAATCAACACTGAAGCTTTCTTT
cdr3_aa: CASSSGQRINTEAFF

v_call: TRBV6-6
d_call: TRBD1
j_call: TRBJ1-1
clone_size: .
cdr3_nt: TGTGCCAGCATGGGACAGGGAGCAGCTTTCTTT
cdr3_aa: CASMGQGAAFF

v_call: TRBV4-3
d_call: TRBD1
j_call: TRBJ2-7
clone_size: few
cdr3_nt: TGCGCCAGCAGCCAACGTCTGACAGGGTTGTTCGAGCAGTACTTC
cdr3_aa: CASSQRLTGLFEQYF

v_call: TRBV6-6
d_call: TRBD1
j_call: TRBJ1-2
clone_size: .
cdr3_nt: TGTGCCAGCAGCTACAAAGGGGGCGCGGATGGCTACACCTTC
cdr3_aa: CASSYKGGADGYTF

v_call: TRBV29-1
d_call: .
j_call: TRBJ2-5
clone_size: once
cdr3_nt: TGCAGCGTTGTAAGGCGTGTGGGTGGGGAGGCCCAGTACTTC
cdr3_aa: CSVVRRVGGEAQYF

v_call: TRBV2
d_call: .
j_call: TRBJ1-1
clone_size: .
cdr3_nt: TGTGCCAGCAGTGTGGGGCAGGGAGGTACTGAAGCTTTCTTT
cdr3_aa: CASSVGQGGTEAFF

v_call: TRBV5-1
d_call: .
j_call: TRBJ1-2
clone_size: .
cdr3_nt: TGCGCCAGCAGCTTGGATTTCAGTTCCTCTGGCTACACCTTC
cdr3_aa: CASSLDFSSSGYTF

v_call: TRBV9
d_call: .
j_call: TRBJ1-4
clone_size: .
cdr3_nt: TGTGCCAGCAGCGTAGCGGCAACCGGGGCTAATGAAAAACTGTTTTTT
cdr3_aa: CASSVAATGANEKLFF

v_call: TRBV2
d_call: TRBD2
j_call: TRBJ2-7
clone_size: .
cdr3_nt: TGTGCCAGCAGTGGAAGCGGGGTTGGCTACGAGCAGTACTTC
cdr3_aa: CASSGSGVGYEQYF

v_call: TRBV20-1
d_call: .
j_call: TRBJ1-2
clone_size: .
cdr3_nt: TGCAGTGTTGGGCAGGATGGCTACACCTTC
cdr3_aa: CSVGQDGYTF

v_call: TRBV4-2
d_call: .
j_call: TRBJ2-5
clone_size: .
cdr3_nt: TGTGCCAGCAGCCAAGATGGCCGAAAACAAGAGACCCAGTACTTC
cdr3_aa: CASSQDGRKQETQYF

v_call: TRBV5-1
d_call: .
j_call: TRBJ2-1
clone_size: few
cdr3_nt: TGCGCCAGCAGCTTGGACGAGGGTTGGAATGAGCAGTTCTTC
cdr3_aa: CASSLDEGWNEQFF

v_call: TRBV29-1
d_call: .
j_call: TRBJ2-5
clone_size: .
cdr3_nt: TGCAGCTGTACAGGGTACCAAGAGACCCAGTACTTC
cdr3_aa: CSCTGYQETQYF

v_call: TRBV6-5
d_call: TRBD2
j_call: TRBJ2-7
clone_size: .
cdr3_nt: TGTGCCAGCAGTCACGGGACTAGCCGTCGCGAGCAGTACTTC
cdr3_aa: CASSHGTSRREQYF

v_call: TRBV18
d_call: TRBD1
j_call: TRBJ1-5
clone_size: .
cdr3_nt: TGTGCCAGCTCACCCCCGGACAGGGCCCATCAGCCCCAGCATTTT
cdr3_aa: CASSPPDRAHQPQHF

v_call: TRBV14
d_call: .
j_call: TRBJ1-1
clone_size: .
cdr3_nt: TGTGCCAGCAGCCACCTCGGGGGGGGTCGGGGGAACACTGAAGCTTTCTTT
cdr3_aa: CASSHLGGGRGNTEAFF

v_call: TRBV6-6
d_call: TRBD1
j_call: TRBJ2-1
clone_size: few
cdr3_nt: TGTGCCAGCAGTGGACAGGGGGCGGGAGAGCAGTTCTTC
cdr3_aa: CASSGQGAGEQFF

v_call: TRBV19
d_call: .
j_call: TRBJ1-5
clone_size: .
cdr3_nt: TGTGCCAGTAGTGCAGGGGTTCAGCCCCAGCATTTT
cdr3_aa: CASSAGVQPQHF

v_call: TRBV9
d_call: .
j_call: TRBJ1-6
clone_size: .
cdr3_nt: TGTGCCAGCAGCTCCCGGCGGGAGTGGGGAGCTAATTCACCCCTCCACTTT
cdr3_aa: CASSSRREWGANSPLHF

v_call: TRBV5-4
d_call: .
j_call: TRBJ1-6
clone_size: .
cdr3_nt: TGTGCCAGCAGCCCGGGGCGGGGTTCGTATTCACCCCTCCACTTT
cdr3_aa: CASSPGRGSYSPLHF

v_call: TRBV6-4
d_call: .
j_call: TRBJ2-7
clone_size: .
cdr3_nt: TGTGCCAGCATGTTGGCCAGCTACGAGCAGTACTTC
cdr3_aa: CASMLASYEQYF

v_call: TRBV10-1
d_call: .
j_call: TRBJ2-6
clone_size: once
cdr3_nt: TGCGCCAGCATGGGGGGCTCTGGGGCCAACGTCCTGACTTTC
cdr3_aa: CASMGGSGANVLTF

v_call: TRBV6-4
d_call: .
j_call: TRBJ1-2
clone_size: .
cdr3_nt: TGTGCCACGAGGCCGGGTCAGGGAACTAACTATGGCTACACCTTC
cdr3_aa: CATRPGQGTNYGYTF

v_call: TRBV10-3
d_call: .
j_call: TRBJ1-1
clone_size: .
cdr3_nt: TGTGCCATCAGTGAGATGGAGGGGTCGCGGACTGAAGCTTTCTTT
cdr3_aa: CAISEMEGSRTEAFF

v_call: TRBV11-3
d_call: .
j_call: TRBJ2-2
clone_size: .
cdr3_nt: TGTGCCAGCAGCTTCGTGAACACCGGGGAGCTGTTTTTT
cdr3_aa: CASSFVNTGELFF

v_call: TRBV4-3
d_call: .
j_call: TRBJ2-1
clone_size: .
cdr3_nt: TGCGCCAGCAGCCAAGACCCCGAGGGGGCGGGGAGTTACAATGAGCAGTTCTTC
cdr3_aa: CASSQDPEGAGSYNEQFF

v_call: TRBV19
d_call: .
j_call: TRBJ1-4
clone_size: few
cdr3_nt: TGTGCCAGTAGTATAGTTACAGCAGGGCTTGAAAAACTGTTTTTT
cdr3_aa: CASSIVTAGLEKLFF

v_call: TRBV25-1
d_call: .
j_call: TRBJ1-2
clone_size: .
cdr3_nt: TGTGCCAGCAGTGTGGACAGTAACTATGGCTACACCTTC
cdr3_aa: CASSVDSNYGYTF

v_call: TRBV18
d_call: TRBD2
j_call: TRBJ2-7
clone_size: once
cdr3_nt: TGTGCCAGCTCGACTAGCGGGGACTCCTACGAGCAGTACTTC
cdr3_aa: CASSTSGDSYEQYF

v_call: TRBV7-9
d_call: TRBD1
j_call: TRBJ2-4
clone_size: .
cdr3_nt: TGTGCCAGCAGCTCGGCTGGGACAGGACAGATTCAGTACTTC
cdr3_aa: CASSSAGTGQIQYF

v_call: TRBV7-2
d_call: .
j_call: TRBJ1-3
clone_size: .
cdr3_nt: TGTGCCAGCAGCGGGACACCTGGAAACACCATATATTTT
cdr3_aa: CASSGTPGNTIYF

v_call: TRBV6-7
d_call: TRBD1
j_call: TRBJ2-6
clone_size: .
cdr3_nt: TGTGCCAGCAGTTACTCGAACAGGGGGAATTCTGGGGCCAACGTCCTGACTTTC
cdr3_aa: CASSYSNRGNSGANVLTF

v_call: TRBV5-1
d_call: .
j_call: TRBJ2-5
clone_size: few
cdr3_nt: TGCGCCAGCAGCTATGACGACAGTCAAGAGACCCAGTACTTC
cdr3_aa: CASSYDDSQETQYF